A selection of T cell receptor beta chains follows, all from one sample in a study of vaccination effects on CD4 cells after COVID-19. Their antigen targets remain unknown. Assay used: immunoSEQ multiplex PCR; TCRdb lists only in-frame clones, some missing. The sample records under 35,000 clones, over 55% being singletons. This material consisted of CD4+ T cells from PBMCs cultured with HCoV-NL63 spike peptides, taken after COVID-19 vaccination. The receptors were sampled from a human donor who received a COVID-19 vaccine. The CDR3 runs from the conserved cysteine through the conserved F or W. Each record gives: V gene, clone size, J gene, D gene, CDR3 length, CDR3 DNA, CDR3 protein. D genes are given only for firm matches. Clone size is given for some rows only: seen once, a few or many times, or a class if the clone is expanded.

V: TRBV2
size: NA
J: TRBJ2-7
D: NA
length: 14
DNA: TGTGCCAGCAGATTAATCATGATTGACTACGAGCAGTACTTC
CDR3: CASRLIMIDYEQYF

V: TRBV3-1/TRBV3-2
size: NA
J: TRBJ1-3
D: TRBD1
length: 14
DNA: TGTGCCAGCAGCGACAGACAGGGTGGAAACACCATATATTTT
CDR3: CASSDRQGGNTIYF

V: TRBV7-2
size: NA
J: TRBJ2-1
D: NA
length: 14
DNA: TGTGCCAGCAGCTTGTTGAGCTCCTACAATGAGCAGTTCTTC
CDR3: CASSLLSSYNEQFF

V: TRBV3-1/TRBV3-2
size: NA
J: TRBJ2-1
D: NA
length: 16
DNA: TGTGCCAGCAGCCCAGCCCTAGCGTTCCGGGACAATGAGCAGTTCTTC
CDR3: CASSPALAFRDNEQFF

V: TRBV6-5
size: NA
J: TRBJ1-3
D: NA
length: 15
DNA: TGTGCCAGCAGGGGGTCGTTGGGGGCAGGAAACACCATATATTTT
CDR3: CASRGSLGAGNTIYF

V: TRBV6-1
size: NA
J: TRBJ1-1
D: NA
length: 17
DNA: TGTGCCAGCAGTGAAGAATTGCCAGGACGGATGAACACTGAAGCTTTCTTT
CDR3: CASSEELPGRMNTEAFF

V: TRBV30
size: NA
J: TRBJ2-4
D: TRBD1
length: 16
DNA: TGTGCCTGGAGCACCGGACAGGGTCTTGCCAAAAACATTCAGTACTTC
CDR3: CAWSTGQGLAKNIQYF

V: TRBV29-1
size: NA
J: TRBJ2-7
D: TRBD1
length: 17
DNA: TGCAGCGTTACCGGACAGGGGGCTAGGGGCCACCCCTACGAGCAGTACTTC
CDR3: CSVTGQGARGHPYEQYF

V: TRBV3-1/TRBV3-2
size: NA
J: TRBJ2-7
D: NA
length: 13
DNA: TGTGCCAGCAGCCGGTCGGGGGAGGTTGAGCAGTACTTC
CDR3: CASSRSGEVEQYF

V: TRBV3-1/TRBV3-2
size: NA
J: TRBJ1-1
D: NA
length: 13
DNA: TGTGCCAGCAGCCAAGACCTAAGCTCTGAGGCTTTCTTT
CDR3: CASSQDLSSEAFF

V: TRBV11-2
size: NA
J: TRBJ1-2
D: NA
length: 13
DNA: TGTGCCAGCAGCTTACAAGATTTCGATGGCTACACCTTC
CDR3: CASSLQDFDGYTF

V: TRBV6-2/TRBV6-3
size: NA
J: TRBJ1-4
D: NA
length: 17
DNA: TGTGCCAGCAGTTACTCTGGCAGGTCCATTTGGAATGAAAAACTGTTTTTT
CDR3: CASSYSGRSIWNEKLFF

V: TRBV2
size: NA
J: TRBJ2-7
D: TRBD2
length: 13
DNA: TGTGCCAGCCACGGACTAGCGGGGAACGAGCAGTACTTC
CDR3: CASHGLAGNEQYF

V: TRBV5-6
size: NA
J: TRBJ2-1
D: TRBD2
length: 17
DNA: TGTGCCAGCAGCTTCACTAGCGGGCCAGGTGGATACAATGAGCAGTTCTTC
CDR3: CASSFTSGPGGYNEQFF

V: TRBV6-5
size: once
J: TRBJ1-2
D: TRBD1
length: 13
DNA: TGTGCCAGCAGTTACGCAGGGGGTAGAGGCTACACCTTC
CDR3: CASSYAGGRGYTF

V: TRBV10-3
size: once
J: TRBJ2-7
D: NA
length: 15
DNA: TGTGCCATCAGTGAGACCCTAACAGTTCCCTACGAGCAGTACTTC
CDR3: CAISETLTVPYEQYF

V: TRBV19
size: NA
J: TRBJ2-5
D: NA
length: 16
DNA: TGTGCCAGTAAAAAGGCCGGTCAGGGGGGGATGGAGACCCAGTACTTC
CDR3: CASKKAGQGGMETQYF

V: TRBV4-1
size: NA
J: TRBJ2-5
D: TRBD1
length: 14
DNA: TGCGCCAGCAGCCGACAGGGCTTAAGTGAGACCCAGTACTTC
CDR3: CASSRQGLSETQYF

V: TRBV4-1
size: NA
J: TRBJ2-1
D: NA
length: 12
DNA: TGCGCCAGCAGCCAAGTAGCAAATGAGCAGTTCTTC
CDR3: CASSQVANEQFF

V: TRBV20-1
size: NA
J: TRBJ1-2
D: TRBD1
length: 13
DNA: TGCAGTGCTAGTGGGGACAGGAGCTATGGCTACACCTTC
CDR3: CSASGDRSYGYTF

V: TRBV19
size: few
J: TRBJ2-4
D: TRBD2
length: 14
DNA: TGTGCCAGTAGTAGGGGACTAGCGGGGAACATTCAGTACTTC
CDR3: CASSRGLAGNIQYF

V: TRBV5-4
size: NA
J: TRBJ2-3
D: TRBD2
length: 18
DNA: TGTGCCAGCAGCTTATTGATCTTAGCGGGGGGTAACACAGATACGCAGTATTTT
CDR3: CASSLLILAGGNTDTQYF

V: TRBV5-4
size: NA
J: TRBJ2-6
D: TRBD1
length: 15
DNA: TGTGCCAGCAGCCAAGGACAGGGAAGGGCCAACGTCCTGACTTTC
CDR3: CASSQGQGRANVLTF

V: TRBV11-2
size: once
J: TRBJ2-3
D: NA
length: 12
DNA: TGTGCCAGCAGCAGGCAGACGGGCACGCAGTATTTT
CDR3: CASSRQTGTQYF

V: TRBV11-3
size: NA
J: TRBJ2-1
D: TRBD2
length: 15
DNA: TGTGCCAGCAGCTTGGCTAGCGGGGGGTACAATGAGCAGTTCTTC
CDR3: CASSLASGGYNEQFF

V: TRBV9
size: NA
J: TRBJ2-7
D: NA
length: 15
DNA: TGTGCCAGCAGCGGTCCCGGGGGAGACTCCTACGAGCAGTACTTC
CDR3: CASSGPGGDSYEQYF

V: TRBV7-8
size: few
J: TRBJ2-7
D: TRBD1
length: 13
DNA: TGTGCCACCACCCGAGGACAGGGCTACGAGCAGTACTTC
CDR3: CATTRGQGYEQYF

V: TRBV2
size: NA
J: TRBJ1-3
D: NA
length: 15
DNA: TGTGCCAGCATTTCGGGCGGGGCCTCTGGAAACACCATATATTTT
CDR3: CASISGGASGNTIYF

V: TRBV3-1/TRBV3-2
size: NA
J: TRBJ2-3
D: NA
length: 13
DNA: TGTGCCAGCAGCCGACTAGTTCAAGATACGCAGTATTTT
CDR3: CASSRLVQDTQYF

V: TRBV24-1
size: NA
J: TRBJ1-2
D: TRBD1
length: 15
DNA: TGTGCCACCAGTGACTTGACAGGGGGCGTGGGAGGCTACACCTTC
CDR3: CATSDLTGGVGGYTF

V: TRBV7-2
size: NA
J: TRBJ2-1
D: NA
length: 13
DNA: TGTGCCAGCAGCTTAAACCGGGGCAATGAGCAGTTCTTC
CDR3: CASSLNRGNEQFF

V: TRBV5-6
size: NA
J: TRBJ2-7
D: NA
length: 13
DNA: TGTGCCAGCAGCAGCGGACTACCGTACGAGCAGTACTTC
CDR3: CASSSGLPYEQYF

V: TRBV4-1
size: NA
J: TRBJ1-2
D: TRBD1
length: 17
DNA: TGCGCCAGCAGCCAAGACTACAGGGGAGTATTTTACTATGGCTACACCTTC
CDR3: CASSQDYRGVFYYGYTF

V: TRBV10-3
size: NA
J: TRBJ1-1
D: NA
length: 15
DNA: TGTGCCATCAGTGAGTCCTGGGGAGTGGACACTGAAGCTTTCTTT
CDR3: CAISESWGVDTEAFF

V: TRBV10-1
size: NA
J: TRBJ1-5
D: NA
length: 14
DNA: TGCGCCAGCAGTGGAAACCGAGACAATCAGCCCCAGCATTTT
CDR3: CASSGNRDNQPQHF

V: TRBV11-2
size: NA
J: TRBJ2-7
D: NA
length: 13
DNA: TGTGCCAGCAGCCTCACGGGAGTGTTTGAGCAGTACTTC
CDR3: CASSLTGVFEQYF

V: TRBV7-9
size: NA
J: TRBJ1-5
D: NA
length: 16
DNA: TGTGCCAGCAGCGGAGGAGGGGGGGCCTTTGGTCAGCCCCAGCATTTT
CDR3: CASSGGGGAFGQPQHF

V: TRBV25-1
size: NA
J: TRBJ1-1
D: NA
length: 11
DNA: TGTGCCACCAGTTTGAACACTGAAGCTTTCTTT
CDR3: CATSLNTEAFF

V: TRBV5-6
size: NA
J: TRBJ2-2
D: NA
length: 14
DNA: TGTGCCAGCAGCCCCGCTATGTGGGGCGGGGAGCTGTTTTTT
CDR3: CASSPAMWGGELFF

V: TRBV2
size: few
J: TRBJ1-5
D: NA
length: 12
DNA: TGTGCCAGCAGTCAAGAAATGGGGACCCAGCATTTT
CDR3: CASSQEMGTQHF

V: TRBV4-2
size: NA
J: TRBJ1-2
D: NA
length: 14
DNA: TGTGCCAGCAGCCAGTCCGGGACGGTAAATGGCTACACCTTC
CDR3: CASSQSGTVNGYTF

V: TRBV24-1
size: few
J: TRBJ2-2
D: NA
length: 14
DNA: TGTGCCACCAGTATCGGACAGAACACCGGGGAGCTGTTTTTT
CDR3: CATSIGQNTGELFF

V: TRBV10-3
size: NA
J: TRBJ1-5
D: NA
length: 13
DNA: TGTGCCATCAGGGACAGTACGGGGCAGCCCCAGCATTTT
CDR3: CAIRDSTGQPQHF

V: TRBV5-4
size: NA
J: TRBJ1-1
D: NA
length: 13
DNA: TGTGCCAGCAGCCCCATGAGGAACACTGAAGCTTTCTTT
CDR3: CASSPMRNTEAFF

V: TRBV11-2
size: once
J: TRBJ2-7
D: NA
length: 14
DNA: TGTGCCAGCAGCTTAGGCTTGGGTACCTACGAGCAGTACTTC
CDR3: CASSLGLGTYEQYF

V: TRBV5-6
size: NA
J: TRBJ1-2
D: NA
length: 14
DNA: TGTGCCAGCAGCTTACAGGGTACTAACTATGGCTACACCTTC
CDR3: CASSLQGTNYGYTF

V: TRBV12-5
size: NA
J: TRBJ1-5
D: NA
length: 13
DNA: TGTGCTAGTGGACTTAGACAGGCATCGCCCCAGCATTTT
CDR3: CASGLRQASPQHF

V: TRBV7-2
size: few
J: TRBJ2-5
D: TRBD1
length: 13
DNA: TGTGCCAGCAGCTTCCCAGGGGGAGAGACCCAGTACTTC
CDR3: CASSFPGGETQYF

V: TRBV14
size: NA
J: TRBJ2-5
D: NA
length: 17
DNA: TGTGCCAGCAGCCAAGTCCGCCGGGGCCTGGGTGGAGAGACCCAGTACTTC
CDR3: CASSQVRRGLGGETQYF

V: TRBV1
size: NA
J: TRBJ2-1
D: NA
length: 14
DNA: TGCACCAGCAGCCGGTACGGGCCCCACAATGAGCAGTTCTTC
CDR3: CTSSRYGPHNEQFF

V: TRBV6-1
size: few
J: TRBJ1-6
D: NA
length: 16
DNA: TGTGCCAGCAGTGAAGCGCAGGGAGGGCAATATTCGCCCCTCCACTTT
CDR3: CASSEAQGGQYSPLHF

V: TRBV20-1
size: NA
J: TRBJ2-5
D: NA
length: 13
DNA: TGCAGTGCTAGTCAGGGTGCGGAAGAGACCCAGTACTTC
CDR3: CSASQGAEETQYF

V: TRBV6-5
size: NA
J: TRBJ1-4
D: NA
length: 14
DNA: TGTGCCAGCAGTTATGGGGGGCTCGGTGAAAAACTGTTTTTT
CDR3: CASSYGGLGEKLFF

V: TRBV2
size: NA
J: TRBJ2-3
D: NA
length: 13
DNA: TGTGCCAGCAGTGATGAGGGCCAGTTCCCTCAGTATTTT
CDR3: CASSDEGQFPQYF